Below, one T cell receptor (beta chain) is given with its context. The antigen remains undetermined. A 5'RACE reaction primed in the constant segment made cDNA libraries of TCR alpha and TCR beta, and these carried sample barcodes and UMIs. TCRdb redid the calling of the 5' RACE reads with MiXCR, one entry per CDR3 protein. Of under 300,000 distinct CDR3 sequences in the sample, roughly 15% are singletons; the top ten hold approximately 3.4%. Germline-derived CDR1 and CDR2 are KGHDR and SFDVKD. The ends were cut back, 4 bases at V and 4 bases at J, with 13 bases in the middle. This CDR3 has 15 amino acids. These data belong to a study of T-cell memory formation after mild COVID-19. Turning to the study itself: TCR clusters were largely donor specific.

Overall study results and limits: Nothing confirmed that second-wave clones peaking on day 37 were specific for SARS-CoV-2. Among clones contracting day 15 to 85, CD4/CD8 was balanced, whereas later expanders leaned CD4+.

The receptor comes from a man younger than 35 who had mild COVID-19 (a few samples of this study predate the infection). Cell type and time point are not known. The specimen sequenced was PBMCs or a T cell subset sorted from them (not recorded which). This chain connects TRBV24-1 to TRBJ1-5, with D maybe TRBD1 (6 bases). The CDR3 DNA sequence: TGTGCCACCAGTGACCCAGGGGCCGCGAATCAGCCCCAGCATTTT. Its translation: CATSDPGAANQPQHF.